This TCR beta chain was profiled in a study of cytomegalovirus exposure and HLA in healthy donors. The PCR contained 60 Vbeta and 13 Jbeta primers. Using immunoSEQ multiplex PCR, the repertoire was profiled, and TCRdb retains in-frame clones only, with some absent. This sample carries about 110,000 clones, over 60% of them seen once, and the ten largest clones take over 4%. Germline assignment: CDR1 SGHDN and CDR2 FVKESK. The CDR3 contains 12 residues. J lost 6 bases, V lost 6 bases, and 3 bases had no gene match. The TCR sequence derives from a female donor in good health and CMV-seropositive. The sample comprised PBMCs. The chain combines TRBV14 with TRBJ2-3, with 7 bases matching TRBD1. The CDR3 sequence is CASRTQGDTQYF. CDR3 bases: TGTGCCAGCAGGACACAGGGGGATACGCAGTATTTT.